This TCR beta chain comes out of a study of OX40 agonist ivuxolimab in advanced cancers. Some background on the complete study: Ivuxolimab was a fully human IgG2 agonistic monoclonal antibody targeting the costimulatory receptor OX40 (CD134). Intravenous ivuxolimab was administered to patients every 2 weeks at six dose levels: 0.01, 0.1, 0.3, 1.5, 3 and 10 mg/kg. The paper covers the monotherapy dose-escalation part of the phase I ivuxolimab trial, which included N of about 50 patients. Partial responses occurred in three dose-escalation patients, of whom one had hepatocellular carcinoma and two had cutaneous melanoma. Of the roughly 54 patients in dose escalation, approximately 20 had hepatocellular carcinoma, about 15 had melanoma, 9 had renal cell carcinoma and 9 had head and neck cancer. In the dose-escalation cohort, 82.7% of patients were male, and the mean age was 60 years with a range of roughly 23 to 90. The point of sequencing TCRbeta in the periphery was to test whether ivuxolimab changed TCR sequence diversity and drove clonal T-cell expansion. Patients were allowed to have had prior anti-PD-1, anti-PD-L1 or anti-CTLA-4 therapy, and approximately 40% of the dose-escalation patients had previously received checkpoint inhibitors.

Concerning this clone: The antigen it recognizes is unknown. Base qualities are not provided; no much larger clone lies one nucleotide away.

To sequence the TCRbeta CDR3 region, genomic DNA was isolated from the sorted cells. The immunoSEQ Assay was used for sequencing of TCRbeta CDR3 regions. TCRdb took over this immuneACCESS table, retaining in-frame rearrangements with V and J assigned. Such tables are incomplete; in checked studies, under half of the missing clones stem from an unresolved V gene, and the remainder is unexplained. This sample holds 85,000 to 130,000 clones; 90% were observed only once. The top ten clonotypes cover more than 0.25% of the sample. Patients with a history of autoimmune disease or receiving systemic immunosuppression were excluded from the trial. Peripheral blood for TCR sequencing was drawn from every dose cohort at baseline, at cycle 4 day 1 and at cycle 7 day 1. Samples came from an open-label, multicenter, first-in-human phase I dose-escalation trial of ivuxolimab. Adults with locally advanced or metastatic melanoma, renal cell, hepatocellular, or head and neck squamous cell carcinoma were enrolled in the trial. CD4+ and CD8+ T cells were sorted separately from peripheral blood before TCR sequencing.

CDR1 and CDR2 are drawn from the germline V gene: MNHEY, SVGAGI. The CDR3 covers 14 residues, taking in both the cysteine and the phenylalanine. Only the CDR3 region is kept as DNA, spanning 42 bases read in frame from base 1. V is cut by 6 bases and J by 3 bases, and the space between the germline ends is 15 bases. Beyond this particular receptor, the publication reports: On average, CD8+ T cells showed more expanded clones than CD4+ T cells after ivuxolimab. At doses from 0.1 to 3.0 mg/kg, clonal expansion was seen in both CD4+ and CD8+ blood T cells between baseline and week 6. Low levels of normalized T-cell clonal expansion were also seen in some patients who did not respond. Antigen specificity was not determined for the clonally expanded peripheral T cells. In partial responders in the 0.1-3.0 mg/kg groups, normalized peripheral clonal expansion was found to be among the lowest, especially among CD8+ T cells.

The receptor was isolated from an adult with an advanced solid tumor such as melanoma, head and neck, liver or kidney cancer. Recombination linked TRBV6-5 to TRBJ2-7; D gene: possibly TRBD2, on 6 matching bases. Sequencing was performed on CD4+ or CD8+ T cells sorted from blood, taken in a trial of the OX40 agonist ivuxolimab. The base sequence is TGTGCCAGCAGCTCCCTCTGGCGGGACTACGAGCAGTACTTC. It codes for CASSSLWRDYEQYF.